This is a list of T cell receptor beta chains from one sample in a study of identical twins' blood T cells. MiXCR was run by TCRdb on the 5' RACE reads, yielding one entry per CDR3 protein. The sample lists a few hundred thousand distinct CDR3 sequences; around 30% were seen once. Sequencing was done on a sample of PBMCs. The source is a woman between 18 and 50 years old in good health. Both conserved end residues are part of each CDR3. Fields, in order: J gene, clone size, V gene, CDR3 protein. Clone size, where shown, is once, few, many, or a class for clones that have expanded.

j_gene: TRBJ1-2; abundance: NA; v_gene: TRBV10-3; CDR3aa: CAITQGLDYGYTF
j_gene: TRBJ1-1; abundance: many; v_gene: TRBV12-3/TRBV12-4; CDR3aa: CASRGRLATEAFF
j_gene: TRBJ1-2; abundance: many; v_gene: TRBV20-1; CDR3aa: CSARDYGYTF
j_gene: TRBJ2-7; abundance: NA; v_gene: TRBV20-1; CDR3aa: CSARGQGSEQYF
j_gene: TRBJ2-2; abundance: few; v_gene: TRBV29-1; CDR3aa: CSVEDEGTAGELFF
j_gene: TRBJ1-2; abundance: few; v_gene: TRBV27; CDR3aa: CASSQGFGGYTF
j_gene: TRBJ1-5; abundance: NA; v_gene: TRBV12-2; CDR3aa: CASRLRLPGTGPSNQPQHF
j_gene: TRBJ1-3; abundance: few; v_gene: TRBV29-1; CDR3aa: CSVGGQSSGNTIYF
j_gene: TRBJ1-1; abundance: few; v_gene: TRBV3-1; CDR3aa: CASNDRGPGWTEAFF
j_gene: TRBJ1-1; abundance: NA; v_gene: TRBV20-1; CDR3aa: CSARASGGEAFF
j_gene: TRBJ1-2; abundance: NA; v_gene: TRBV3-1; CDR3aa: CASSQDAYRSYDYGYTF
j_gene: TRBJ1-1; abundance: NA; v_gene: TRBV20-1; CDR3aa: CSARSGTAYTEAFF
j_gene: TRBJ1-2; abundance: few; v_gene: TRBV20-1; CDR3aa: CSAGGHLNYGYTF
j_gene: TRBJ1-1; abundance: few; v_gene: TRBV5-1; CDR3aa: CASSFYGQGNTEAFF
j_gene: TRBJ2-2; abundance: many; v_gene: TRBV5-1; CDR3aa: CASSPLKQGTGELFF